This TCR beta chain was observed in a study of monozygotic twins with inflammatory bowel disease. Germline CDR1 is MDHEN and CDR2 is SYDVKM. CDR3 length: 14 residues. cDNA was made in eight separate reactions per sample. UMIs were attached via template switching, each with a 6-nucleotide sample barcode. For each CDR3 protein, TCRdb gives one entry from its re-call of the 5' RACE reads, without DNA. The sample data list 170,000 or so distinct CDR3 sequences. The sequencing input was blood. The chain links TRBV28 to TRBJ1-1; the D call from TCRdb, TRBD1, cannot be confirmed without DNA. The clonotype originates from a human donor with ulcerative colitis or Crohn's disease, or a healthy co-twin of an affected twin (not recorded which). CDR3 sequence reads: CASSSGHPNTEAFF.